This is a list of T cell receptor beta chains from one sample in a study of blood T cell repertoires in COVID-19. Only in-frame clones appear in the TCRdb table, and some are missing; sequencing was by immunoSEQ multiplex PCR. The sample holds hundreds of thousands of clones, around 85% seen once. Material: peripheral blood. The receptors originated from a woman aged 50 to 60 with active or convalescent COVID-19. Each CDR3 is given with its conserved first and last residue. Fields, in order: J gene, clone size, D gene, V gene, CDR3 DNA, CDR3 protein. D genes are given only for firm matches. The size field is filled for only some rows; it gives once, few, many or a size class.

j_gene: TRBJ2-7
abundance: NA
d_gene: TRBD1
v_gene: TRBV29-1
CDR3nt: TGCAGCGTTGCCGGACAGGGCTACGAGCAGTACTTC
CDR3aa: CSVAGQGYEQYF

j_gene: TRBJ2-1
abundance: NA
d_gene: TRBD1
v_gene: TRBV11-2
CDR3nt: TGTGCCAGCAGCTCTACAGGGGCATATGAGCAGTTCTTC
CDR3aa: CASSSTGAYEQFF

j_gene: TRBJ1-3
abundance: NA
d_gene: NA
v_gene: TRBV18
CDR3nt: TGTGCCAGCTCACCACCTCTTTCCAGCTCTGGAAACACCATATATTTT
CDR3aa: CASSPPLSSSGNTIYF

j_gene: TRBJ2-7
abundance: NA
d_gene: NA
v_gene: TRBV5-6
CDR3nt: TGTGCCAGCAACCATATTTCAGCCTACGAGCAGTACTTC
CDR3aa: CASNHISAYEQYF

j_gene: TRBJ2-2
abundance: few
d_gene: TRBD1
v_gene: TRBV24-1
CDR3nt: TGTGCCACCAGTGATTTGGGACAGGGGAACGGGGAGCTGTTTTTT
CDR3aa: CATSDLGQGNGELFF

j_gene: TRBJ2-1
abundance: NA
d_gene: TRBD2
v_gene: TRBV5-1
CDR3nt: TGCGCCAGCAGCCGGTCAGCGGGACGGACCTACAATGAGCAGTTCTTC
CDR3aa: CASSRSAGRTYNEQFF

j_gene: TRBJ1-6
abundance: NA
d_gene: NA
v_gene: TRBV2
CDR3nt: TGTGCCAGCAGGGGAGATAATTCACCCCTCCACTTT
CDR3aa: CASRGDNSPLHF

j_gene: TRBJ2-2
abundance: NA
d_gene: TRBD2
v_gene: TRBV19
CDR3nt: TGTGCCAGTAGTCAACGGGGACTAGCGGCCGGGAACACCGGGGAGCTGTTTTTT
CDR3aa: CASSQRGLAAGNTGELFF

j_gene: TRBJ2-7
abundance: NA
d_gene: TRBD1
v_gene: TRBV28
CDR3nt: TGTGCCAGCAGTTCGGGGACAGTTGCTACCTACGAGCAGTACTTC
CDR3aa: CASSSGTVATYEQYF

j_gene: TRBJ2-5
abundance: NA
d_gene: NA
v_gene: TRBV7-2
CDR3nt: TGTGCCAGCAGCATTCGAGGGGAGGTGCGACAAGAGACCCAGTACTTC
CDR3aa: CASSIRGEVRQETQYF

j_gene: TRBJ2-7
abundance: NA
d_gene: NA
v_gene: TRBV15
CDR3nt: TGTGCCACCAGGGACAGCACCATCTCCTACGAGCAGTACTTC
CDR3aa: CATRDSTISYEQYF

j_gene: TRBJ1-1
abundance: NA
d_gene: TRBD1
v_gene: TRBV30
CDR3nt: TGTGCCTGGAGTGTACTCCAGGGGGCCACGACCGGGGGCACTGAAGCTTTCTTT
CDR3aa: CAWSVLQGATTGGTEAFF

j_gene: TRBJ1-3
abundance: NA
d_gene: NA
v_gene: TRBV12-5
CDR3nt: TGTGCTAGTGGTTTTGGGGGCCCGGGAAACACCATATATTTT
CDR3aa: CASGFGGPGNTIYF

j_gene: TRBJ2-5
abundance: NA
d_gene: NA
v_gene: TRBV29-1
CDR3nt: TGCAGCGCCGGGACTTCCGAAGAGACCCAGTACTTC
CDR3aa: CSAGTSEETQYF

j_gene: TRBJ2-5
abundance: once
d_gene: TRBD1
v_gene: TRBV7-9
CDR3nt: TGTGCCAGCAGCCACGGGACAGGGGAGGGGGAGACCCAGTACTTC
CDR3aa: CASSHGTGEGETQYF

j_gene: TRBJ1-6
abundance: NA
d_gene: NA
v_gene: TRBV4-1
CDR3nt: TGCGCCAGCAGCCAAGAAAGGAGCAGGGGACATTCACCCCTCCACTTT
CDR3aa: CASSQERSRGHSPLHF

j_gene: TRBJ2-5
abundance: NA
d_gene: NA
v_gene: TRBV19
CDR3nt: TGTGCCAGTAGTCCCCTAGGGTCAGGGGAGACCCAGTACTTC
CDR3aa: CASSPLGSGETQYF

j_gene: TRBJ2-2
abundance: NA
d_gene: NA
v_gene: TRBV1
CDR3nt: TGCACCAGCAGCCAAGACCCAGACCCCCCGGGCACCGGGGAGCTGTTTTTT
CDR3aa: CTSSQDPDPPGTGELFF

j_gene: TRBJ2-7
abundance: NA
d_gene: TRBD2
v_gene: TRBV4-1
CDR3nt: TGCGCCAGCAGCCAAGAACTTGCTAGCGGCTCCTACGAGCAGTACTTC
CDR3aa: CASSQELASGSYEQYF

j_gene: TRBJ1-2
abundance: NA
d_gene: NA
v_gene: TRBV28
CDR3nt: TGTGCCGCCACGGAGGGAGATGGCTACACCTTC
CDR3aa: CAATEGDGYTF

j_gene: TRBJ1-1
abundance: few
d_gene: NA
v_gene: TRBV5-1
CDR3nt: TGCGCCAGCAGCTTGGACGGGTCCACTGAAGCTTTCTTT
CDR3aa: CASSLDGSTEAFF

j_gene: TRBJ2-7
abundance: NA
d_gene: NA
v_gene: TRBV11-2
CDR3nt: TGTGCCAGCAGCGCGACACACAGGTTCGAGCAGTACTTC
CDR3aa: CASSATHRFEQYF

j_gene: TRBJ2-7
abundance: NA
d_gene: NA
v_gene: TRBV2
CDR3nt: TGTGCCAGCAGAGAAGAACAGGGAAACTCCTACGAGCAGTACTTC
CDR3aa: CASREEQGNSYEQYF

j_gene: TRBJ1-1
abundance: NA
d_gene: NA
v_gene: TRBV20-1
CDR3nt: TGCAGTGCTAGTTCGGTGAACACTGAAGCTTTCTTT
CDR3aa: CSASSVNTEAFF

j_gene: TRBJ2-2
abundance: NA
d_gene: TRBD1
v_gene: TRBV11-3
CDR3nt: TGTGCCAGCAGCCCTACAGGGGGCGCGCGGTCAGGGGGTGGGGAGCTGTTTTTT
CDR3aa: CASSPTGGARSGGGELFF

j_gene: TRBJ2-7
abundance: NA
d_gene: TRBD1
v_gene: TRBV5-8
CDR3nt: TGTGCCAGCAGCAAGGGACAGAATACCTACGAGCAGTACTTC
CDR3aa: CASSKGQNTYEQYF

j_gene: TRBJ2-7
abundance: NA
d_gene: NA
v_gene: TRBV9
CDR3nt: TGTGCCAGCAGCGCCAGCTGGCGGGTTAACGAGCAGTACTTC
CDR3aa: CASSASWRVNEQYF

j_gene: TRBJ1-4
abundance: NA
d_gene: NA
v_gene: TRBV27
CDR3nt: TGTGCCAGCAGTTTGATACAGGGCGGTGAAAAACTGTTTTTT
CDR3aa: CASSLIQGGEKLFF

j_gene: TRBJ1-1
abundance: NA
d_gene: NA
v_gene: TRBV7-2
CDR3nt: TGTGCCAGCAGCTTGGGGGGGGCGCTGGCTGAAGCTTTCTTT
CDR3aa: CASSLGGALAEAFF

j_gene: TRBJ2-2
abundance: NA
d_gene: NA
v_gene: TRBV5-6
CDR3nt: TGTGCCAGCAGCTTAGGACTTCCTATCACCGGGGAGCTGTTTTTT
CDR3aa: CASSLGLPITGELFF

j_gene: TRBJ1-6
abundance: NA
d_gene: NA
v_gene: TRBV30
CDR3nt: TGTGCCTGGAGCAGGGAATTACCCCTCCACTTT
CDR3aa: CAWSRELPLHF

j_gene: TRBJ1-1
abundance: NA
d_gene: NA
v_gene: TRBV6-1
CDR3nt: TGTGCCAGCAGTGAAAAGGGGATGGCGGCCATCGAAGCTTTCTTT
CDR3aa: CASSEKGMAAIEAFF

j_gene: TRBJ1-6
abundance: NA
d_gene: NA
v_gene: TRBV5-1
CDR3nt: TGCGCCAGCAGCTGGATGACAGGTCATAATTCACCCCTCCACTTT
CDR3aa: CASSWMTGHNSPLHF

j_gene: TRBJ1-4
abundance: NA
d_gene: NA
v_gene: TRBV9
CDR3nt: TGTGCCAGCAGCGTAGGGGCGGGCGTCGGAAAACTGTTTTTT
CDR3aa: CASSVGAGVGKLFF

j_gene: TRBJ2-2
abundance: NA
d_gene: NA
v_gene: TRBV23-1
CDR3nt: TGCGCCAGCAGTCAATCGTTCCCGTTTGTACTAGCCCCCGGGGAGCTGTTTTTT
CDR3aa: CASSQSFPFVLAPGELFF

j_gene: TRBJ1-2
abundance: NA
d_gene: NA
v_gene: TRBV7-9
CDR3nt: TGTGCCAGCAGCTTAGCTCGACTGGGGGGCTATGGCTACACCTTC
CDR3aa: CASSLARLGGYGYTF

j_gene: TRBJ1-6
abundance: NA
d_gene: NA
v_gene: TRBV28
CDR3nt: TGTGCCAGCAGCTCCCTCGTTTGGGGAGGAAGATCACCCCTCCACTTT
CDR3aa: CASSSLVWGGRSPLHF

j_gene: TRBJ2-5
abundance: NA
d_gene: TRBD2
v_gene: TRBV27
CDR3nt: TGTGCCAGCAGTTCCATGGGTAGCGGGGGGCAAGAGACCCAGTACTTC
CDR3aa: CASSSMGSGGQETQYF

j_gene: TRBJ2-5
abundance: NA
d_gene: NA
v_gene: TRBV3-1/TRBV3-2
CDR3nt: TGTGCCAGCAGCCAAGTCCAGGGGTCAGAGACCCAGTACTTC
CDR3aa: CASSQVQGSETQYF

j_gene: TRBJ1-1
abundance: NA
d_gene: TRBD1
v_gene: TRBV7-9
CDR3nt: TGTGCCAGCCAAGACAGGGTTATGAACACTGAAGCTTTCTTT
CDR3aa: CASQDRVMNTEAFF

j_gene: TRBJ2-1
abundance: once
d_gene: TRBD2
v_gene: TRBV7-3
CDR3nt: TGTGCCAGCAGCTTAAGGGCGGGAGTTGAGCAGTTCTTC
CDR3aa: CASSLRAGVEQFF

j_gene: TRBJ1-5
abundance: NA
d_gene: TRBD1
v_gene: TRBV18
CDR3nt: TGTGCCAGCTCACCCCGGACAGGCCCGTTCAATCAGCCCCAGCATTTT
CDR3aa: CASSPRTGPFNQPQHF